This paragraph covers one T cell receptor beta chain sequence. As yet, its antigen is unknown. The repertoire was sequenced with immunoSEQ multiplex PCR; TCRdb's copy has only in-frame clones and lacks some. The sample records 200,000 or so clones, about 90% being singletons. These data originate in a study of T cell responses to AZD1222 COVID-19 vaccine. Overall study results and limits: Repertoire samples came only from after the peak T cell response. Per reports, nearly half of all spike-specific TCRs target regions that are unmutated in variants. Researchers report vaccine-associated CD4 TCRs spanning spike, with dominance at 160-218 and 743-854. White British people made up most donors, females outnumbered males, and clonal diversity was possibly underestimated.

Sequences were derived from peripheral blood, sampled on day 0 of MenACWY control vaccination. The TCR sequence derives from an adult in good health.

Written as DNA, the CDR3 is TGTGCCAGCAGTCCGGGACAGCGAGGCTATGGCTACACCTTC. Its protein is CASSPGQRGYGYTF. The rearrangement joins TRBV3-1 (or the pseudogene TRBV3-2) to TRBJ1-2; 7 bases are shared with TRBD1. CDR3 length: 14 residues. J gave up 4 bases and V 6 bases, and 8 bases lay outside the gene matches. Germline CDR1 LGHDT, CDR2 YNNKEL (reference sequence).